This entry lists 30 T cell receptor beta chains sequenced from one sample in a study of tumor-infiltrating lymphocytes in primary liver carcinoma. Unsorted whole blood supplied the RNA, and germline DNA was extracted too. The researchers produced TCR beta cDNA from roughly 500 ng total RNA with a constant-region primer. Library construction for TCR beta comprised three nested multiplex PCR rounds performed with slightly modified ARM-PCR. The first two PCR rounds, approximately 11 cycles each, used TRBV1-TRBV30 forward primers and a C-beta reverse primer. One entry per CDR3 protein, called by TCRdb with MiXCR from the multiplex PCR reads. The top ten clones hold around 7.1% of a sample with about 200,000 distinct CDR3 sequences, about two thirds of them seen once. Sequencing was done on a sample of peripheral blood. The receptor set was obtained from a woman aged 60 to 75 with primary liver carcinoma and hepatitis B virus infection.

The rearrangement joins TRBV4-1 to TRBJ2-1, with TRBD2 identical over 7 bases. J gave up 9 bases and V 0 bases, and 11 bases lay outside the gene matches. The CDR3 has 16 residues. The V gene's germline CDR1 is MGHRA and CDR2 YSYEKL. As DNA, the CDR3 is TGCGCCAGCAGCCAAGAAGGGGCGGGAGCTACTGGTGAGCAGTTCTTC. Translation gives CASSQEGAGATGEQFF.

Regarding this clonotype: One end of the junction fails to match germline, which may point to a read error. The gene calls are TRBV11-1 and TRBJ2-7; 8 bases align to TRBD2. Per the germline V gene, CDR1 is SGHAT and CDR2 is FQDESV (reference sequence). The CDR3 is 17 amino acids. The CDR3 loop is CTSSLPLFSGSTNEQYF. CDR3 nucleotides: TGTACCAGCAGCTTACCGCTCTTCAGCGGGAGTACGAATGAGCAGTACTTC.

On this clonotype itself: Without the conserved terminal phenylalanine or tryptophan, this CDR3 likely stems from a read error. It is unclear where the CDR3 begins or ends on the DNA, so no DNA is shown, and the CDR3 is as TCRdb lists it. CDR3 residues: CASSPGTSGYYEQYS. The rearrangement links TRBV11-2 to TRBJ2-7; the table's D call, TRBD2, has no DNA check behind it. The CDR3 extends over 15 residues, inclusive of both ends. CDR1 is SGHAT, CDR2 FQNNGV, per germline.

Comments on this clonotype: This could be a read error, since a much larger clone is one nucleotide away. The genes are TRBV12-3 or TRBV12-4 and TRBJ1-2, with TRBD1 matching 11 bases. The CDR3 runs 11 residues. Here the CDR3 DNA reads TGTGCCAGCTCCCGGACAGGGGGCTGCACCTTC. Translated, it gives CASSRTGGCTF.

The chain has TRBV4-1 and TRBJ2-7, with D tentatively TRBD1 (6 bases). Per the germline V gene, CDR1 is MGHRA and CDR2 is YSYEKL. The CDR3 spans 17 residues. The ends were cut back, 4 bases at V and 0 bases at J, with 19 bases in the middle. The CDR3 loop is CASSPQDSSRSSYEQYF. The CDR3 nucleotides are TGCGCCAGCAGCCCTCAGGACAGTTCAAGAAGCTCCTACGAGCAGTACTTC.

This clonotype appeared many times. The chain has TRBV5-4 and TRBJ2-1; D unclear. CDR3 length: 14 amino acids. With 1 base removed from V and 6 bases from J, the gap between germline ends came to 11 bases. CDR1 and CDR2 from the germline V gene are SGHNT and YYREEE (reference sequence). This chain's CDR3 is CASSLMVPPNEQFF. The CDR3 DNA sequence: TGTGCCAGCAGCTTGATGGTCCCCCCCAATGAGCAGTTCTTC.

The table lists this clonotype with many counts. V gene TRBV6-1 combines with J gene TRBJ2-7; 8 bases match TRBD2. CDR1 is MNHNS and CDR2 is SASEGT in the germline V gene. V was pared by 8 bases and J by 4 bases, with 4 bases of the junction left unmatched. The length of the CDR3 is 12 residues. CDR3 sequence (DNA): TGTGCCAGCCCCGGGGGGGGGTACGAGCAGTACTTC. It translates to CASPGGGYEQYF.

Details on this clonotype: A much bigger clone sits one base away, suggesting this may be a read error. This chain links TRBV4-1 with TRBJ2-1; D may be TRBD2 (6 bases). This CDR3 spans 18 amino acids. With 1 base removed from V and 5 bases from J, the gap between germline ends came to 21 bases. Germline CDR1 reads MGHRA; CDR2 reads YSYEKL. The CDR3 sequence is CASSQGRVGSVFHNEQFF. CDR3 nucleotide sequence: TGCGCCAGCAGCCAAGGAAGGGTCGGGAGCGTTTTCCACAATGAGCAGTTCTTC.

The chain combines TRBV7-8 with TRBJ2-5, with 7 nucleotides matching TRBD1. The CDR3 extends over 15 amino acids. In germline, CDR1 is SGHVS, CDR2 FQNEAQ. J was trimmed by 7 bases and V by 3 bases; bases with no gene match: 11. The CDR3 loop is CASSFRQGPSGTQYF. The CDR3 nucleotides are TGTGCCAGCAGCTTTCGACAGGGACCGTCGGGGACCCAGTACTTC.

This clonotype was detected only a few times. V gene TRBV6-6 combines with J gene TRBJ2-7, with 7 bases matching TRBD2. This CDR3 has 12 amino acids. The V gene end was trimmed by 8 bases and the J gene end by 2 bases; junction bases not matched to a gene: 3. Per the germline V gene, CDR1 is MNHNY and CDR2 is SVGAGI (reference sequence). CDR3 in amino acids: CASPGTTYEQYF. The CDR3 DNA follows: TGTGCCAGCCCCGGGACTACCTACGAGCAGTACTTC.

As concerns this clonotype: This sequence may be a read error, since a much larger clone differs from it by one base. J is TRBJ2-1 and V is TRBV10-3; D is ambiguous. Germline CDR1 reads ENHRY; CDR2 reads SYGVKD. CDR3 length: 15 amino acids. This CDR3 is CATSESGGSYNEQFF. Here the CDR3 DNA reads TGTGCCACCAGTGAGTCGGGCGGTTCCTACAATGAGCAGTTCTTC.

This clonotype has a handful of counts. This sequence may be a read error, since a much larger clone differs from it by one base. The chain combines TRBV4-2 with TRBJ2-3; 8 positions agree with TRBD1. From germline, CDR1 is LGHNA and CDR2 YNFKEQ. This CDR3 comprises 14 residues. The CDR3 here is CASSRQGKSDMQYF. CDR3 DNA: TGTGCCAGCAGCCGACAGGGGAAATCAGATATGCAGTATTTT.

A note on this clonotype: This could be a read error, since a much larger clone is one nucleotide away. This chain's CDR3 is CACSYLRAYEQYF. As DNA, the CDR3 is TGTGCCTGCAGTTACCTGCGGGCGTACGAGCAGTACTTC. The chain links TRBV6-2 or TRBV6-3 to TRBJ2-7; D is perhaps TRBD2 (5 bases). CDR1 MNHEY and CDR2 SVGEGT come from the germline V gene. The CDR3 covers 13 residues.

The V gene is TRBV6-5, the J gene TRBJ2-5; D unclear. This CDR3 is built from 13 residues. V lost 8 bases, J lost 11 bases, and 21 bases lay in between. Germline CDR1 and CDR2: MNHEY and SVGAGI. The CDR3 DNA reads TGTGCCAGCCGCGAGGCACAGACAAACGGGCAGTACTTC. It yields the protein CASREAQTNGQYF.

This clonotype was counted at least ten times. The V call is TRBV6-1, the J call TRBJ1-2, with D perhaps TRBD1 (6 bases). Germline assignment: CDR1 MNHNS and CDR2 SASEGT. The CDR3 runs 15 residues. V lost 0 bases and J lost 6, with 14 bases in between. CDR3 sequence (DNA): TGTGCCAGCAGTGAAGCGGGTTCAGGGGCGAATGGCTACACCTTC. This translates into CASSEAGSGANGYTF.

To note about this clonotype: The germline gene is not matched at one end of the junction; a read error may be the cause. This chain uses TRBV6-6 with TRBJ2-5, with TRBD1 matching over 8 bases. CDR3 length equals 15 residues. Germline values: CDR1 MNHNY, CDR2 SVGAGI (reference sequence). The CDR3 protein is CVSSYPTGGQQTQYF. Written as DNA, the CDR3 is TGTGTCAGCAGTTACCCCACAGGGGGGCAACAGACCCAGTACTTC.

Regarding this clonotype: Germline is not matched at one junction end, which may reflect a read error. The gene calls are TRBV11-2 and TRBJ2-7, with TRBD1 matching over 7 bases. CDR1 is SGHAT, CDR2 FQNNGV, per germline. The CDR3 contains 13 residues. CDR3 nucleotide sequence: TGTGCCAGCACCCTTACAGGGGCCTACGAGGAGCACTTC. Translated: CASTLTGAYEEHF. The full variable domain, completed using reference TRBV11-2 and TRBJ2-7, is EAGVAQSPRYKIIEKRQSVAFWCNPISGHATLYWYQQILGQGPKLLIQFQNNGVVDDSQLPKDRFSAERLKGVDSTLKIQPAKLEDSAVYLCASTLTGAYEEHFGPGTRLTVT.

For this clonotype: A read error may be the cause here, since a much bigger clone is one base away. The CDR3 end shows no conserved phenylalanine or tryptophan, and so a read error is likely. The chain has TRBV29-1 and TRBJ1-1; D unclear. Germline CDR1 reads SQVTM; CDR2 reads ANQGSEA. V was shortened by 6 bases and J by 1 base, with 12 bases between the two germline ends. The length of the CDR3 is 13 residues. CDR3: CSVGLVANTEAFL. CDR3 bases: TGCAGCGTGGGCTTGGTAGCGAACACTGAAGCTTTCCTT.

Comments on this clonotype: This could be a read error, since a much larger clone is one nucleotide away. The chain carries TRBV29-1 and TRBJ2-3, with D perhaps TRBD2 (6 bases). The CDR3 length is 17 residues. With 6 bases removed from V and 6 bases from J, the gap between germline ends came to 28 bases. Per germline, CDR1 SQVTM and CDR2 ANQGSEA. CDR3 bases: TGCAGCGTGGCACCGCCCTCCTCCGGGAGAGGCGGCGATACGCAGTATTTT. Protein sequence: CSVAPPSSGRGGDTQYF.

The gene calls are TRBV4-2 and TRBJ2-1; 14 nucleotides match TRBD2. Germline V gives CDR1 LGHNA, CDR2 YNFKEQ. J gave up 2 bases and V 6 bases, and 9 bases lay outside the gene matches. The CDR3 has 18 residues. CDR3 loop: CASRRGLAGGSTYNEQFF. In DNA form, the CDR3 reads TGTGCCAGCAGGAGAGGACTAGCGGGAGGCTCTACCTACAATGAGCAGTTCTTC.

The V gene is TRBV11-2, the J gene TRBJ2-1, with 7 bases matching TRBD1. The V gene's germline CDR1 is SGHAT and CDR2 FQNNGV. The CDR3 sequence is 17 residues long. This chain's CDR3 is CVNSLEGYRGSYNEQFF. In nucleotides, the CDR3 is TGTGTCAACAGCTTAGAGGGGTACAGGGGTTCCTACAATGAGCAGTTCTTC.

This clonotype showed up just a few times. The gene calls are TRBV10-1 and TRBJ2-1; TRBD2 aligns across 13 bases. The CDR3 runs 17 residues. In germline, CDR1 is WNHNN, CDR2 SYGVQD (reference sequence). V lost 6 bases to trimming and J lost 7 bases; unmatched junction nucleotides: 12. The DNA for the CDR3 is TGCGCCAGCAGCAAACTAGCGGGAGGGCCTAGTGGGAATGAGCAGTTCTTC. Protein: CASSKLAGGPSGNEQFF.

This clonotype was seen a single time. An end of the junction does not agree with germline; a read error may underlie this. The CDR3 nucleotides are TGTGCCAGTAGCTTTGGGCGGGCCCAGGAGACGCAGTATTTT. It encodes CASSFGRAQETQYF. This rearrangement joins TRBV11-3 to TRBJ2-3; possible D gene TRBD2, 5 bases. CDR1 and CDR2 (germline): SGHNT, YENEEA. There are 14 residues in the CDR3.

A word on this clonotype: A much larger clonotype is one base distant, so this may be a read error. CDR3 sequence reads: CARSQDGRGRGTGELFF. CDR3 sequence (DNA): TGCGCCAGGAGCCAAGATGGGAGGGGGCGAGGGACCGGGGAGCTGTTTTTT. The chain joins TRBV4-1 to TRBJ2-2; the D gene could be TRBD1 or TRBD2 (7 bases each). The germline gives CDR1 MGHRA, CDR2 YSYEKL. CDR3 size: 17 residues.

The rearrangement uses TRBV19 and TRBJ1-6, with D hard to call. V was shortened by 4 bases and J by 0 bases, with 7 bases between the two germline ends. Germline V gene lookup returns CDR1 LNHDA and CDR2 SQIVND (reference sequence). CDR3 length equals 15 residues. The CDR3 nucleotides read TGTGCCAGTAGTACGACGAGCTCCTATAATTCACCCCTCCACTTT. Residues: CASSTTSSYNSPLHF.

This sequence joins TRBV11-2 and TRBJ2-1; D is unclear. The CDR3 is 12 residues long. Germline-derived CDR1 and CDR2 are SGHAT and FQNNGV. The CDR3 loop reads CTNSLSSNEQFF. CDR3 bases: TGTACCAACAGCCTAAGCTCCAATGAGCAGTTCTTC.

As concerns this clonotype: Possible read error: a much larger clone is one base away. The chain combines TRBV10-1 with TRBJ2-5; 11 positions match TRBD2. CDR1 and CDR2 from the germline V gene are WNHNN and SYGVQD (reference sequence). The CDR3 sequence is 15 residues long. V was pared by 4 bases and J by 3 bases, with 4 bases of the junction left unmatched. CDR3 sequence (DNA): TGCGCCAGCAGTGGCATGACTAGCGGGAAAGAGACCCAGTACTTC. Its translation is CASSGMTSGKETQYF.

In this sample, this clonotype turned up once. A much larger clone lies one base from this, so it may be a read error. The genes are TRBV6-1 and TRBJ1-5; TRBD1 aligns across 9 bases. Germline CDR1 is MNHNS and CDR2 is SASEGT. The CDR3 contains 18 residues. CDR3 loop: CASSDPTGQGFSNQSQHF. CDR3 DNA sequence: TGTGCCAGCAGTGATCCCACGGGACAGGGCTTTAGCAATCAGTCCCAGCATTTT.

The chain joins TRBV5-4 to TRBJ2-1; a weak D match, TRBD2 (5 bases). The CDR3 is 14 residues long. V shed 7 bases and J shed 5 bases, with 16 bases lying between them. The germline V gene encodes CDR1 SGHNT and CDR2 YYREEE (reference sequence). The CDR3 DNA sequence: TGTGCCAGCCGGAAAGTGGAGGCAAACAATGAGCAGTTCTTC. It is translated as CASRKVEANNEQFF.

This clonotype was found a few times. The CDR3 does not close with the conserved phenylalanine or tryptophan, likely indicating a read error. The chain combines TRBV11-2 with TRBJ2-1, with TRBD2 matching 8 bases. The CDR3 runs 16 residues. CDR1 is SGHAT, CDR2 FQNNGV, per germline. Trimming cost V 5 bases and J 7 bases; bases outside gene matches: 13. In DNA, the CDR3 is TGTGCCAGCAGCGAACGGAGCGGGAGTGGCTGGAATGAGCAGTTCCTC. It is translated as CASSERSGSGWNEQFL.